These T cell receptor beta chains were read from a single sample in a study of early T cells in non-severe SARS-CoV-2 infection. Each CDR3 protein is one row after TCRdb ran MiXCR on the 5' RACE reads. The table shows 80,000 to 95,000 distinct CDR3 sequences, with approximately 15% occurring only once. Sequenced material: whole blood. The source of these receptors is an adult who was a healthcare worker with PCR-confirmed SARS-CoV-2 infection or an uninfected control (not recorded which). The CDR3 runs from the conserved cysteine through the conserved F or W. D genes are given only for firm matches. Only part of the rows carry a size: once, few, many, or a class if the clone is expanded.

V gene: TRBV6-2/TRBV6-3; J gene: TRBJ1-2; D gene: .; clone size: few; CDR3 protein: CASTRRGSPGGYTF; CDR3 DNA: TGTGCCAGCACTCGCCGCGGGTCACCTGGTGGCTACACCTTC
V gene: TRBV6-1; J gene: TRBJ2-7; D gene: .; clone size: many; CDR3 protein: CASTPSRMRYEQYF; CDR3 DNA: TGTGCCAGCACCCCCTCCCGCATGCGGTACGAGCAGTACTTC
V gene: TRBV29-1; J gene: TRBJ2-1; D gene: TRBD2; clone size: .; CDR3 protein: CSALLAGGIKSYNEQFF; CDR3 DNA: TGCAGCGCCTTACTAGCGGGGGGCATAAAATCCTACAATGAGCAGTTCTTC
V gene: TRBV28; J gene: TRBJ2-1; D gene: .; clone size: .; CDR3 protein: CASSFINEQFF; CDR3 DNA: TGTGCCAGCAGTTTTATCAATGAGCAGTTCTTC
V gene: TRBV10-3; J gene: TRBJ2-6; D gene: .; clone size: .; CDR3 protein: CATVAPSGANVLTF; CDR3 DNA: TGTGCCACCGTCGCGCCCTCTGGGGCCAACGTCCTGACTTTC
V gene: TRBV29-1; J gene: TRBJ2-7; D gene: TRBD1; clone size: .; CDR3 protein: CSVVTGGIYEQYF; CDR3 DNA: TGCAGCGTTGTGACAGGGGGCATCTACGAGCAGTACTTC
V gene: TRBV12-3/TRBV12-4; J gene: TRBJ1-1; D gene: .; clone size: many; CDR3 protein: CASSYRVEAFF; CDR3 DNA: TGTGCCAGCAGTTATCGTGTTGAAGCTTTCTTT
V gene: TRBV10-1; J gene: TRBJ1-4; D gene: .; clone size: many; CDR3 protein: CASRSGPNEKLFF; CDR3 DNA: TGCGCCAGCCGGTCGGGGCCTAATGAAAAACTGTTTTTT
V gene: TRBV14; J gene: TRBJ2-1; D gene: .; clone size: .; CDR3 protein: CASSPSSVYNEQFF; CDR3 DNA: TGTGCCAGCAGCCCGTCAAGCGTCTACAATGAGCAGTTCTTC
V gene: TRBV6-5; J gene: TRBJ2-3; D gene: .; clone size: .; CDR3 protein: CASSYAPLQGTDTQYF; CDR3 DNA: TGTGCCAGCAGTTACGCGCCGCTACAAGGCACAGATACGCAGTATTTT
V gene: TRBV28; J gene: TRBJ2-4; D gene: TRBD2; clone size: .; CDR3 protein: CASGEGAKNIQYF; CDR3 DNA: TGTGCCAGCGGGGAGGGAGCCAAAAACATTCAGTACTTC
V gene: TRBV29-1; J gene: TRBJ2-7; D gene: .; clone size: .; CDR3 protein: CSVEGPSEQYF; CDR3 DNA: TGCAGCGTTGAGGGCCCGTCCGAGCAGTACTTC
V gene: TRBV6-2/TRBV6-3; J gene: TRBJ1-1; D gene: TRBD1; clone size: once; CDR3 protein: CASSPWAGGVPEAFF; CDR3 DNA: TGTGCCAGCAGCCCTTGGGCAGGGGGCGTTCCTGAAGCTTTCTTT
V gene: TRBV30; J gene: TRBJ1-3; D gene: .; clone size: .; CDR3 protein: CAWTGDGGNTIYF; CDR3 DNA: TGTGCCTGGACAGGGGATGGTGGAAACACCATATATTTT
V gene: TRBV28; J gene: TRBJ1-5; D gene: .; clone size: .; CDR3 protein: CASRPPGRSNQPQHF; CDR3 DNA: TGTGCCAGCAGACCCCCAGGACGTAGCAATCAGCCCCAGCATTTT
V gene: TRBV28; J gene: TRBJ1-1; D gene: .; clone size: many; CDR3 protein: CASSPALGDTEAFF; CDR3 DNA: TGTGCCAGCAGCCCTGCCCTTGGGGACACTGAAGCTTTCTTT
V gene: TRBV21-1; J gene: TRBJ2-2; D gene: .; clone size: .; CDR3 protein: CASSRILRTGRGTGELFF; CDR3 DNA: TGTGCCAGCAGCCGGATATTAAGGACAGGGCGTGGCACCGGGGAGCTGTTTTTT
V gene: TRBV5-1; J gene: TRBJ2-7; D gene: .; clone size: .; CDR3 protein: CASSSLISNEQYF; CDR3 DNA: TGCGCCAGCAGCAGCTTGATCTCCAACGAGCAGTACTTC
V gene: TRBV7-2; J gene: TRBJ2-2; D gene: .; clone size: .; CDR3 protein: CASEQGLSTGELFF; CDR3 DNA: TGTGCCAGCGAGCAGGGACTGAGCACCGGGGAGCTGTTTTTT
V gene: TRBV6-1; J gene: TRBJ2-7; D gene: TRBD1; clone size: few; CDR3 protein: CASCQGDYEQYF; CDR3 DNA: TGTGCCAGCTGTCAGGGGGACTACGAGCAGTACTTC
V gene: TRBV19; J gene: TRBJ2-5; D gene: .; clone size: few; CDR3 protein: CASSTPAETQYF; CDR3 DNA: TGTGCCAGTAGTACACCAGCCGAGACCCAGTACTTC
V gene: TRBV12-3/TRBV12-4; J gene: TRBJ1-2; D gene: .; clone size: .; CDR3 protein: CASSFSLHYGYTF; CDR3 DNA: TGTGCCAGCAGTTTTTCCCTTCACTATGGCTACACCTTC
V gene: TRBV10-3; J gene: TRBJ2-1; D gene: .; clone size: few; CDR3 protein: CAINERAEGNEQFF; CDR3 DNA: TGTGCCATCAATGAACGGGCGGAGGGGAATGAGCAGTTCTTC
V gene: TRBV24-1; J gene: TRBJ2-1; D gene: TRBD1; clone size: .; CDR3 protein: CATSDFTDRGYNEQFF; CDR3 DNA: TGTGCCACCAGTGATTTTACGGACAGGGGCTACAATGAGCAGTTCTTC
V gene: TRBV19; J gene: TRBJ2-2; D gene: TRBD1; clone size: .; CDR3 protein: CAGRAGQGNTGELFF; CDR3 DNA: TGTGCCGGCCGGGCAGGACAGGGAAACACCGGGGAGCTGTTTTTT
V gene: TRBV2; J gene: TRBJ2-2; D gene: .; clone size: few; CDR3 protein: CASSRMVGELFF; CDR3 DNA: TGTGCCAGCAGCAGGATGGTCGGGGAGCTGTTTTTT
V gene: TRBV7-6; J gene: TRBJ2-2; D gene: .; clone size: many; CDR3 protein: CASSLDSGHTGELFF; CDR3 DNA: TGTGCCAGCAGCTTAGATTCAGGGCACACCGGGGAGCTGTTTTTT
V gene: TRBV9; J gene: TRBJ1-1; D gene: .; clone size: .; CDR3 protein: CASSTRDGNTEAFF; CDR3 DNA: TGTGCCAGCAGCACCCGGGACGGAAACACTGAAGCTTTCTTT
V gene: TRBV3-1; J gene: TRBJ1-1; D gene: .; clone size: .; CDR3 protein: CASRLGGRTAFF; CDR3 DNA: TGTGCCAGCAGACTCGGAGGCAGGACAGCTTTCTTT
V gene: TRBV27; J gene: TRBJ2-7; D gene: TRBD1; clone size: few; CDR3 protein: CASSIGTGSYEQYF; CDR3 DNA: TGTGCCAGCAGTATAGGGACAGGGTCCTACGAGCAGTACTTC
V gene: TRBV3-1; J gene: TRBJ1-1; D gene: .; clone size: many; CDR3 protein: CASNQKTDIHTEAFF; CDR3 DNA: TGTGCCAGCAACCAAAAGACAGATATCCACACTGAAGCTTTCTTT
V gene: TRBV7-2; J gene: TRBJ2-2; D gene: .; clone size: many; CDR3 protein: CASSYPILNTGELFF; CDR3 DNA: TGTGCCAGCAGCTACCCTATTTTGAACACCGGGGAGCTGTTTTTT
V gene: TRBV12-3/TRBV12-4; J gene: TRBJ1-1; D gene: .; clone size: many; CDR3 protein: CASSLGLNLNTEAFF; CDR3 DNA: TGTGCCAGCAGTTTGGGTCTTAATTTGAACACTGAAGCTTTCTTT
V gene: TRBV4-1; J gene: TRBJ2-1; D gene: .; clone size: .; CDR3 protein: CASSQTWIANEQFF; CDR3 DNA: TGCGCCAGCAGCCAAACTTGGATCGCAAATGAGCAGTTCTTC
V gene: TRBV12-3/TRBV12-4; J gene: TRBJ1-6; D gene: .; clone size: many; CDR3 protein: CASKVWRGPYNSPLHF; CDR3 DNA: TGTGCAAGCAAGGTTTGGAGGGGCCCCTATAATTCACCCCTCCACTTT
V gene: TRBV6-2/TRBV6-3; J gene: TRBJ2-2; D gene: .; clone size: few; CDR3 protein: CASSYRAGELFF; CDR3 DNA: TGTGCCAGCAGTTATCGGGCCGGGGAGCTGTTTTTT
V gene: TRBV3-1; J gene: TRBJ1-1; D gene: .; clone size: few; CDR3 protein: CASSRGGRNTEAFF; CDR3 DNA: TGTGCCAGCAGCCGCGGAGGCCGGAACACTGAAGCTTTCTTT
V gene: TRBV7-9; J gene: TRBJ1-1; D gene: TRBD1; clone size: many; CDR3 protein: CASTDRANTEAFF; CDR3 DNA: TGTGCCAGCACGGACAGGGCGAACACTGAAGCTTTCTTT
V gene: TRBV11-2; J gene: TRBJ1-5; D gene: .; clone size: .; CDR3 protein: CASSLGDDQPQHF; CDR3 DNA: TGTGCCAGCAGCTTAGGCGATGACCAGCCCCAGCATTTT
V gene: TRBV20-1; J gene: TRBJ1-3; D gene: .; clone size: many; CDR3 protein: CSARDRDGAGNTIYF; CDR3 DNA: TGCAGTGCTAGAGATCGTGACGGGGCTGGAAACACCATATATTTT
V gene: TRBV29-1; J gene: TRBJ2-4; D gene: .; clone size: few; CDR3 protein: CSVEDTGKEYF; CDR3 DNA: TGCAGCGTTGAAGATACGGGGAAGGAGTACTTC
V gene: TRBV27; J gene: TRBJ2-2; D gene: .; clone size: many; CDR3 protein: CASSIIQGTPGELFF; CDR3 DNA: TGTGCCAGCAGTATAATACAGGGCACCCCCGGGGAGCTGTTTTTT
V gene: TRBV10-3; J gene: TRBJ1-1; D gene: TRBD1; clone size: .; CDR3 protein: CAISHPGTGVEAFF; CDR3 DNA: TGTGCCATCAGTCACCCCGGGACAGGGGTTGAAGCTTTCTTT
V gene: TRBV4-1; J gene: TRBJ1-3; D gene: .; clone size: many; CDR3 protein: CASSQPGRSSGNTIYF; CDR3 DNA: TGCGCCAGCAGCCAACCGGGACGGAGCTCTGGAAACACCATATATTTT